A selection of T cell receptor beta chains follows, all from one sample in a study of T cell repertoires in cytomegalovirus infection. The antigens of these receptors remain unknown. MiXCR, run by TCRdb on the reads, gives a single entry per CDR3 protein. This table holds some 590,000 distinct CDR3 sequences, approximately 40% found once. The source was cultured PBMCs, collected from culture after CMV antigen stimulation. Every receptor here comes from a human donor in good health (CMV status not recorded). Some clones in this sample may be carry-over from other donors' samples. Both conserved end residues are part of each CDR3. A D gene is named only where the DNA matches it firmly. Not all rows give a size; the values are once, few, many and, for expanded clones, a class.

TRBV19	TRBJ2-5	-	-	TGTGCCAGTAGTAGCGGAACCCTCCCTGAGACCCAGTACTTC	CASSSGTLPETQYF
TRBV10-3	TRBJ2-2	-	-	TGTGCCATCAGGGGAAACCGAGGCGGGGAGCTGTTTTTT	CAIRGNRGGELFF
TRBV19	TRBJ1-4	few	-	TGTGCCAGGGACCGGGGACTGTTTTTT	CARDRGLFF
TRBV5-4	TRBJ2-7	-	-	TGTGCCAGCAGCCGAAGCCCTCTTAGTCCCTACGAGCAGTACTTC	CASSRSPLSPYEQYF
TRBV28	TRBJ1-1	many	-	TGTGCCAGCTCGGGGACCGGGAAGGTGAACACTGAAGCTTTCTTT	CASSGTGKVNTEAFF
TRBV7-8	TRBJ2-3	-	-	TGTGCCAGCAGCTTACGGGAACCCACAGATACGCAGTATTTT	CASSLREPTDTQYF
TRBV4-1	TRBJ2-1	-	-	TGCGCCAGCAGCCACCCGGCAGCGGGGAGGACCCAGGGGCGGTACAATGAGCAGTTCTTC	CASSHPAAGRTQGRYNEQFF
TRBV2	TRBJ1-1	-	-	TGTGCCAGCAGTGAAGGGTTGAACAGGGAAACTGAAGCTTTCTTT	CASSEGLNRETEAFF
TRBV20-1	TRBJ2-5	-	TRBD2	TGCAGTGCTATTGAGAACATAGCGGGAGTGAAGGAGACCCAGTACTTC	CSAIENIAGVKETQYF
TRBV27	TRBJ2-3	-	-	TGTGCCAGCAGTTTATTAAGGGGGGCGAGAGATACGCAGTATTTT	CASSLLRGARDTQYF
TRBV12-3/TRBV12-4	TRBJ2-6	-	-	TGTGCCAGCGGAAACCCTATGCGGACAGCTGGGGCCAACGTCCTGACTTTC	CASGNPMRTAGANVLTF
TRBV6-2/TRBV6-3	TRBJ2-2	-	TRBD1	TGTGCCAGCACGATCAGGGGGTCGGGCACCGGGGAGCTGTTTTTT	CASTIRGSGTGELFF
TRBV7-2	TRBJ2-1	few	TRBD1	TGTGCCAGCAGCTTAGGCGGCAGGGGGCACGATGAGCAGTTCTTC	CASSLGGRGHDEQFF
TRBV6-2/TRBV6-3	TRBJ2-3	-	-	TGTGCCAGCACTTCCTGGGCTGTCACAGATACGCAGTATTTT	CASTSWAVTDTQYF
TRBV27	TRBJ1-6	-	-	TGTGCCAGCAGCCCGGCTCTAAGACAATATAATTCACCCCTCCACTTT	CASSPALRQYNSPLHF
TRBV7-6	TRBJ2-7	-	-	TGTGCCAGCAGTTATCAGCAAACGGGCTACGAGCAGTACTTC	CASSYQQTGYEQYF
TRBV2	TRBJ1-1	-	-	TGTGCCAGCAGTGAACGCAATTTGGGACCTGAAGCTTTCTTT	CASSERNLGPEAFF
TRBV2	TRBJ1-1	few	-	TGTGCCACTGGAAGTGGGGGTCGGGCTGAAGCTTTCTTT	CATGSGGRAEAFF
TRBV19	TRBJ2-2	few	-	TGTGCCAGTAGTATGGCCGGTTGGGCGGGATCAGGCACCGGGGAGCTGTTTTTT	CASSMAGWAGSGTGELFF
TRBV7-6	TRBJ2-5	many	-	TGTGCCAGCAGCTTAGTGGGCAGGGAAGAGACCCAGTACTTC	CASSLVGREETQYF
TRBV5-6	TRBJ2-1	once	-	TGTGCCAGCAGCTCCTCACTCTACTACTGGGATGAGCAGTTCTTC	CASSSSLYYWDEQFF
TRBV5-1	TRBJ2-7	-	TRBD2	TGCGCCAGCAGCTCCGGCCCGAGCGGGAGGGCCTCGCCCGAGCAGTACTTC	CASSSGPSGRASPEQYF
TRBV19	TRBJ1-1	-	-	TGTGCCAGTAGTGTCACCCAGGGCAGGTCGAACACTGAAGCTTTCTTT	CASSVTQGRSNTEAFF
TRBV5-1	TRBJ2-7	-	TRBD2	TGCGCCAGCAGCTTCCACACTAGCGTCGAGCAGTACTTC	CASSFHTSVEQYF
TRBV7-6	TRBJ2-7	-	-	TGTGCCAGCAGCCAAGAGGGCGCGGGACCCCGCCGGGCGTACTTC	CASSQEGAGPRRAYF
TRBV28	TRBJ2-3	-	-	TGTGCCAGCAGTTCGGGGAAGGGGTCTAGCACAGATACGCAGTATTTT	CASSSGKGSSTDTQYF
TRBV2	TRBJ2-1	many	-	TGTGCCAGCAGTGACGAGTTAGACCCTTTAGATGAGCAGTTCTTC	CASSDELDPLDEQFF
TRBV5-1	TRBJ2-7	-	-	TGCGCCAGCAACCCGAAACAGATTTCTTCCTACGAGCAGTACTTC	CASNPKQISSYEQYF
TRBV25-1	TRBJ2-7	-	-	TGTGCCAGCAGCCTACAGGGAATTTACGAGCAGTACTTC	CASSLQGIYEQYF
TRBV4-1	TRBJ1-2	-	-	TGCGCCAGCAGCCAAGATTTGTATGGCTACACCTTC	CASSQDLYGYTF
TRBV5-4	TRBJ2-7	-	-	TGTGCCAGCAGCTTGCCTAGGACGGGAACCTACGAGCAGTACTTC	CASSLPRTGTYEQYF
TRBV10-3	TRBJ1-6	few	-	TGTGCCATCAGTGAGTCGTACAGAAATTCACCCCTCCACTTT	CAISESYRNSPLHF
TRBV27	TRBJ2-7	-	-	TGTGCCAGCAGTTTCGGTATCGGCGAGCAGTACTTC	CASSFGIGEQYF
TRBV7-2	TRBJ2-5	-	-	TGTGCCAGCAGCTTTGGGACAAGTTACCAAGAGACCCAGTACTTC	CASSFGTSYQETQYF
TRBV6-1	TRBJ2-4	-	TRBD2	TGTGCCAGCAGTGAGTCTAGCGGGAGGGACATTCAGTACTTC	CASSESSGRDIQYF
TRBV7-9	TRBJ2-2	once	TRBD1	TGTGCCAGCAGCCAATTCGAGGGGGCGCATACCGGGGAGCTGTTTTTT	CASSQFEGAHTGELFF
TRBV7-6	TRBJ2-3	-	-	TGTGCCAGCAGCTTTGGAGTTTCCACAGATACGCAGTATTTT	CASSFGVSTDTQYF
TRBV5-6	TRBJ2-6	few	-	TGTGCCAGCAGCTTGCGACATATAATCTCTGGGGCCAACGTCCTGACTTTC	CASSLRHIISGANVLTF
TRBV12-3/TRBV12-4	TRBJ2-7	-	TRBD1	TGTGCCAGCAGTACGGACAGGGACTACGAGCAGTACTTC	CASSTDRDYEQYF
TRBV7-6	TRBJ2-7	few	TRBD1	TGTGCCAGCGCCAGCCCCGGGACAGGGAACGAGCAGTACTTC	CASASPGTGNEQYF
TRBV12-3/TRBV12-4	TRBJ2-3	-	-	TGTGCCAGCAGTCGCAATTTGGGGGCCACAGATACGCAGTATTTT	CASSRNLGATDTQYF
TRBV19	TRBJ1-1	-	-	TGTGCCAGTAGTATAGGATACGGGGGGTGGACTGAAGCTTTCTTT	CASSIGYGGWTEAFF